The next 22 T cell receptor beta chains were all read from a single sample in a study of yellow fever vaccine responses in identical twins. TCRdb re-derived calls from the RT-PCR reads in MiXCR, one entry per CDR3 protein. Seen here are fewer than 6,000 distinct CDR3 sequences, approximately 70% observed once, and the top ten hold under 5%. The specimen comprised T cells from blood (PBMCs), unsorted or a sorted subset (not recorded which), sampled before or after yellow fever vaccination (not recorded which). Receptors originate from a woman aged 18-30 years who received the yellow fever vaccine.

The chain links TRBV5-4 to TRBJ2-7; D gene unclear. This CDR3 has 13 amino acids. Germline CDR1 SGHNT, CDR2 YYREEE (reference sequence). Trimming took 4 bases from V and 3 from J, leaving 11 bases between them. CDR3 bases: TGTGCCAGCAGCCTGGCCTGGGGCTACGAGCAGTACTTC. Protein sequence: CASSLAWGYEQYF.

V and J are TRBV11-2 and TRBJ2-7; 14 bases agree with TRBD2. CDR3 length: 15 amino acids. Trimming removed 4 bases from V and 7 bases from J; junction bases left unmatched: 6. The germline V gene has CDR1 SGHAT and CDR2 FQNNGV. For the CDR3, the DNA is TGTGCCAGCAGCTCCGGGACTAGCGGGGGCCAGGAGCAGTACTTC. Its protein is CASSSGTSGGQEQYF.

This clonotype has only a few counts. The chain is built from TRBV15 and TRBJ2-2, with 7 bases matching TRBD1. Germline V lookup: CDR1 LNHNV, CDR2 YYDKDF (reference sequence). The CDR3 has 16 residues. With 2 bases clipped from V and 1 base from J, the junction kept 4 bases outside the gene matches. The CDR3 loop is CATSRLRTGNTGELFF. The CDR3 DNA is TGTGCCACCAGCAGACTACGGACAGGGAACACCGGGGAGCTGTTTTTT.

The chain employs TRBV12-5 and TRBJ2-3, with unresolved D. Trimming shortened V by 7 bases and J by 2 bases, and 10 bases separated the two germline ends. Germline V gives CDR1 LGHNT, CDR2 FRNRAP. The CDR3 has 13 residues. CDR3 DNA sequence: TGTGCTAGTGCTTACCCCGCCACAGATACGCAGTATTTT. It specifies CASAYPATDTQYF.

This clonotype came up a few times. The chain combines TRBV29-1 with TRBJ2-2; D is ambiguous. This CDR3 is 12 amino acids long. Trimming cost V 7 bases and J 1 base, with 7 bases left between them. CDR1 is SQVTM, CDR2 ANQGSEA, per germline. CDR3 sequence reads: CSAPENTGELFF. The CDR3 coding sequence is TGCAGCGCCCCTGAGAACACCGGGGAGCTGTTTTTT.

This clonotype was counted a few times. The J gene is TRBJ1-1, the V gene TRBV5-1; TRBD1 might be the D (6 bases). The germline gives CDR1 SGHRS, CDR2 YFSETQ. The CDR3 consists of 14 residues. Deletions cut 4 bases from V and 7 bases from J, with 17 bases between. The CDR3: CASSPGTWEGEAFF. CDR3 sequence (DNA): TGCGCCAGCAGCCCAGGGACATGGGAGGGTGAAGCTTTCTTT.

The chain uses TRBV18 and TRBJ2-5, with TRBD2 matching over 8 bases. V lost 2 bases, J lost 2 bases, and 4 bases stayed unmatched. The germline V gene has CDR1 KGHSH and CDR2 LQKENI. The CDR3 covers 15 residues. This chain's CDR3 is CASSPISGAQETQYF. CDR3 in DNA: TGTGCCAGCTCACCAATTAGCGGGGCACAAGAGACCCAGTACTTC.

This chain uses TRBV10-3 with TRBJ2-2, with unresolved D. V shed 6 bases and J shed 0 bases, with 8 bases lying between them. The CDR3 is made up of 14 amino acids. Germline CDR1 is ENHRY and CDR2 is SYGVKD. CDR3 amino acids: CAIRRQANTGELFF. The CDR3 nucleotides are TGTGCCATCAGGAGGCAAGCGAACACCGGGGAGCTGTTTTTT.

The chain carries TRBV11-2 and TRBJ2-3, with 8 nucleotides matching TRBD1. Trimming removed 5 bases from V and 5 bases from J; junction bases left unmatched: 6. Germline V gene sequence: CDR1 SGHAT, CDR2 FQNNGV. CDR3 length: 14 amino acids. CDR3 DNA: TGTGCCAGCAGCCCCCGGACAGGGAAAGATACGCAGTATTTT. Protein: CASSPRTGKDTQYF.

The V and J genes are TRBV2 and TRBJ2-1, with 7 bases that match TRBD1. Trimming cost V 3 bases and J 4 bases; bases outside gene matches: 6. Per germline, CDR1 SNHLY and CDR2 FYNNEI. CDR3 length: 15 amino acids. This chain's CDR3 is CASSDPGQPYNEQFF. CDR3 in DNA: TGTGCCAGCAGTGATCCGGGACAGCCGTACAATGAGCAGTTCTTC. The full variable domain, its missing parts supplied by reference TRBV2 and TRBJ2-1, is EPEVTQTPSHQVTQMGQEVILRCVPISNHLYFYWYRQILGQKVEFLVSFYNNEISEKSEIFDDQFSVERPDGSNFTLKIRSTKLEDSAMYFCASSDPGQPYNEQFFGPGTRLTVL.

The chain couples TRBV20-1 to TRBJ1-5, with D possibly being TRBD1 (5 bases). Germline assignment: CDR1 DFQATT and CDR2 SNEGSKA (reference sequence). The CDR3 covers 18 residues. Trimming removed 0 bases at V and 0 bases at J, with 18 bases between. The DNA of the CDR3 is TGCAGTGCTAGAGATGGTACGGGACCAAACTATAGCAATCAGCCCCAGCATTTT. Encoded protein: CSARDGTGPNYSNQPQHF.

The V and J genes are TRBV4-1 and TRBJ2-1; unclear D gene. V was trimmed by 4 bases and J by 1 base, leaving 8 bases between them. The CDR3 contains 14 residues. CDR1 and CDR2 from the germline V gene are MGHRA and YSYEKL. DNA for the CDR3: TGCGCCAGCAGCCCTCCTTTTTCCTACAATGAGCAGTTCTTC. It translates to CASSPPFSYNEQFF.

This CDR3 reads CSVEDRTYRGAYGYTF. CDR3 coding DNA: TGCAGCGTTGAAGATAGAACATACAGAGGCGCATATGGCTACACCTTC. The rearrangement joins TRBV29-1 to TRBJ1-2; D not resolved. V lost 0 bases, J lost 5 bases, and 19 bases lay in between. Per germline, CDR1 SQVTM and CDR2 ANQGSEA. The CDR3 runs 16 residues.

This clonotype was observed a single time. The V and J genes are TRBV29-1 and TRBJ2-1; D remains ambiguous. This CDR3 has 11 amino acids. Per the germline V gene, CDR1 is SQVTM and CDR2 is ANQGSEA. With 7 bases removed from V and 6 bases from J, the gap between germline ends came to 10 bases. CDR3 residues: CSAYLGNEQFF. CDR3 nucleotides: TGCAGCGCCTACCTCGGCAATGAGCAGTTCTTC.

The V call is TRBV6-2 or TRBV6-3, the J call TRBJ2-2; either TRBD1 or TRBD2 may supply D (6 bases each). V lost 1 base, J lost 1 base, and 10 bases lay in between. Per germline, CDR1 MNHEY and CDR2 SVGEGT. The CDR3 runs to 16 residues. The CDR3 loop reads CASSYLQGGNTGELFF. The CDR3 bases are TGTGCCAGCAGTTACTTACAGGGAGGGAACACCGGGGAGCTGTTTTTT.

In this sample, this clonotype turned up once. The chain is built from TRBV2 and TRBJ2-3, with D uncertain. The CDR3 contains 12 residues. The germline V and J ends were trimmed by 2 bases and 10 bases, with 10 bases remaining between them. The V gene's germline CDR1 is SNHLY and CDR2 FYNNEI. The CDR3 spells CASSEQPLSQYF. CDR3 in DNA: TGTGCCAGCAGTGAACAGCCACTCTCGCAGTATTTT.

The chain couples TRBV5-5 to TRBJ1-1; 7 positions match TRBD1. With 5 bases clipped from V and 4 bases from J, the junction kept 11 bases outside the gene matches. CDR3 length: 15 residues. CDR1 is SGHKS, CDR2 YYEKEE, per germline (reference sequence). CDR3 in DNA: TGTGCCAGCAGGGACAGGAGGGGTGATGGCACTGAAGCTTTCTTT. Translating gives CASRDRRGDGTEAFF.

The chain links TRBV5-4 to TRBJ1-4, with D uncertain. The CDR3 consists of 14 residues. Germline CDR1 SGHNT, CDR2 YYREEE (reference sequence). The V end lost 0 bases, the J end lost 2 bases, and 5 bases lay between the germline ends. The CDR3 DNA sequence: TGTGCCAGCAGCTTGGGTGGTACTAATGAAAAACTGTTTTTT. It is translated as CASSLGGTNEKLFF.

This clonotype occurred a few times. This chain links TRBV7-9 with TRBJ1-1, with TRBD1 matching 7 bases. Germline V CDR1 and CDR2: SEHNR, FQNEAQ (reference sequence). V shed 5 bases, J shed 3 bases, and the junction held 6 bases outside the gene matches. CDR3 length: 14 residues. The CDR3 loop reads CASSPTGTHTEAFF. The CDR3 DNA follows: TGTGCCAGCAGCCCGACAGGGACCCACACTGAAGCTTTCTTT.

This clonotype was counted only a few times. This sequence joins TRBV7-9 and TRBJ2-7; D not certain. The ends were cut back, 0 bases at V and 2 bases at J, with 11 bases in the middle. The CDR3 is 15 residues long. Germline lookup yields CDR1 SEHNR and CDR2 FQNEAQ (reference sequence). CDR3 sequence reads: CASSLAGRITYEQYF. Here the CDR3 DNA reads TGTGCCAGCAGCTTAGCGGGCAGGATAACCTACGAGCAGTACTTC.

This clonotype was picked up one time. The chain recombines TRBV25-1 with TRBJ2-1; D remains unclear. Trimming took off 4 bases at V and 9 bases at J, with 4 bases between the two ends. The germline V gene has CDR1 MGHDK and CDR2 SYGVNS. CDR3 length equals 10 residues. The CDR3 DNA reads TGTGCCAGCAGTGCTGGTGAGCAGTTCTTC. Protein: CASSAGEQFF. Full variable domain (remainder filled in from reference TRBV25-1 and TRBJ2-1): EADIYQTPRYLVIGTGKKITLECSQTMGHDKMYWYQQDPGMELHLIHYSYGVNSTEKGDLSSESTVSRIRTEHFPLTLESARPSHTSQYLCASSAGEQFFGPGTRLTVL.

V and J are TRBV6-1 and TRBJ2-1, with D tentatively TRBD2 (5 bases). In germline, CDR1 is MNHNS, CDR2 SASEGT. Trimming took 5 bases from V and 0 from J, leaving 11 bases between them. The CDR3 length is 15 residues. CDR3 region: CASSSRTDSYNEQFF. The CDR3 DNA follows: TGTGCCAGCAGTAGCCGGACTGACTCCTACAATGAGCAGTTCTTC.